What follows are 23 T cell receptor beta chains derived from one specimen sequenced in a study of PD-1 blockade in classical Hodgkin lymphoma. Every patient had relapsed following autologous stem cell transplantation, and cohorts differed in brentuximab vedotin exposure. Sequencing used immunoSEQ multiplex PCR; TCRdb keeps in-frame clones, though not all of them. The data contain 57,000 or so clones, 88% of them singletons. This specimen consisted of peripheral blood mononuclear cells (PBMCs), obtained at baseline. The receptors stem from a human donor with classical Hodgkin lymphoma.

This chain links TRBV30 with TRBJ1-2, with D hard to call. CDR1 and CDR2 (germline): GTSNPN, SVGIG (reference sequence). The CDR3 is 11 residues long. Trimming shortened V by 4 bases and J by 2 bases, and 5 bases separated the two germline ends. The CDR3 nucleotides are TGTGCCTGGATGAGAAACTATGGCTACACCTTC. Protein product: CAWMRNYGYTF.

In regard to this clone: The same CDR3 also results from other DNA sequences found in this sample. The chain has TRBV5-1 and TRBJ1-1; weak D call: TRBD1 (5 bases). CDR3 length equals 13 residues. Trimming cost V 0 bases and J 2 bases, with 5 bases left between them. Germline V lookup: CDR1 SGHRS, CDR2 YFSETQ. The CDR3 nucleotides read TGCGCCAGCAGCTTGGGGACAAACACTGAAGCTTTCTTT. Amino acids: CASSLGTNTEAFF.

The genes are TRBV11-1 and TRBJ2-3, with a possible D match to TRBD1 (7 bases). Germline V lookup: CDR1 SGHAT, CDR2 FQDESV (reference sequence). This CDR3 region has 14 residues. Between the trimmed V and J ends, which lost 3 bases and 1 base, there was a span of 8 bases. Here the CDR3 DNA reads TGTGCCAGCAGCTTCAGGGGGGGCACAGATACGCAGTATTTT. Amino acids: CASSFRGGTDTQYF.

The chain is built from TRBV2 and TRBJ2-7; 7 nucleotides match TRBD1. Trimming took 3 bases from V and 4 from J; bases not matched to a gene: 12. This CDR3 spans 16 amino acids. Germline assignment: CDR1 SNHLY and CDR2 FYNNEI. As DNA, the CDR3 is TGTGCCAGCAGTGACCCGGGACAGCCCAACCCATACGAGCAGTACTTC. Protein sequence: CASSDPGQPNPYEQYF.

This rearrangement joins TRBV30 to TRBJ1-2, with TRBD1 identical over 10 bases. The CDR3 length is 17 residues. Germline V CDR1 and CDR2: GTSNPN, SVGIG (reference sequence). Trimming cost V 1 base and J 1 base; bases outside gene matches: 9. The CDR3 here is CAWSETSGTGDNYGYTF. In DNA, the CDR3 is TGTGCCTGGAGTGAAACATCCGGGACAGGGGATAACTATGGCTACACCTTC.

V usage is TRBV27 and J usage is TRBJ2-3, with TRBD2 matching over 11 bases. CDR3 length: 14 amino acids. Germline CDR1 and CDR2: MNHEY and SMNVEV (reference sequence). V dropped 6 bases and J dropped 4; count of bases not matched to a gene: 3. DNA for the CDR3: TGTGCCAGCAGAAGACTAGCGGGGTCAGATACGCAGTATTTT. Its protein product is CASRRLAGSDTQYF.

This sequence joins TRBV5-1 and TRBJ1-1; D remains ambiguous. Germline values: CDR1 SGHRS, CDR2 YFSETQ. This CDR3 has 14 amino acids. V dropped 0 bases and J dropped 0 bases, with 6 bases sitting between them. CDR3 sequence reads: CASSLVSLNTEAFF. The CDR3 coding sequence is TGCGCCAGCAGCTTGGTGAGCCTGAACACTGAAGCTTTCTTT. The full variable domain, in which reference TRBV5-1 and TRBJ1-1 provide the parts outside the CDR3, is KAGVTQTPRYLIKTRGQQVTLSCSPISGHRSVSWYQQTPGQGLQFLFEYFSETQRNKGNFPGRFSGRQFSNSRSEMNVSTLELGDSALYLCASSLVSLNTEAFFGQGTRLTVV.

Here the CDR3 reads CAISGSQTSGGALVIETQYF. For the CDR3, the DNA is TGTGCCATCAGTGGTTCGCAAACTAGCGGGGGGGCCCTGGTAATAGAGACCCAGTACTTC. The rearrangement links TRBV10-3 to TRBJ2-5; TRBD2 matches at 13 bases. Per the germline V gene, CDR1 is ENHRY and CDR2 is SYGVKD. The CDR3 is made up of 20 amino acids. With V trimmed by 4 bases and J by 4 bases, 18 bases remained unmatched.

This clone appeared a single time. The chain uses TRBV4-3 and TRBJ1-3; 7 nucleotides match TRBD1. Trimming cost V 1 base and J 4 bases; bases outside gene matches: 7. This CDR3 has 16 amino acids. Germline CDR1 and CDR2: LGHNA and YSLEER. CDR3 protein: CASSQGGRGQGNTIYF. CDR3 bases: TGCGCCAGCAGCCAAGGGGGTAGGGGGCAAGGAAACACCATATATTTT.

This clone was recorded once. The rearrangement links TRBV7-2 to TRBJ1-2; 8 nucleotides align to TRBD1. The junction had 5 bases not matched to a gene; V was cut back by 3 bases and J by 8 bases. Germline loops: CDR1 SGHTA, CDR2 FQGNSA. CDR3 size: 13 residues. The CDR3 DNA reads TGTGCCAGCAGCTTTTCCAGGGGGCTAGGCTACACCTTC. It yields the protein CASSFSRGLGYTF.

The V call is TRBV4-2, the J call TRBJ2-1, with D hard to call. V lost 0 bases to trimming and J lost 11 bases, with 11 bases between them. From germline, CDR1 is LGHNA and CDR2 YNFKEQ. The CDR3 sequence is 13 residues long. In DNA, the CDR3 is TGTGCCAGCAGCCAAGATGGTATGGCCCAGCAGTTCTTC. It specifies CASSQDGMAQQFF.

The V call is TRBV10-3, the J call TRBJ2-5; 8 bases are a match to TRBD1. Trimming cost V 6 bases and J 1 base; bases outside gene matches: 4. This CDR3 is built from 14 residues. Germline CDR1 reads ENHRY; CDR2 reads SYGVKD. This CDR3 reads CAISVDRGQETQYF. The CDR3 region has the DNA TGTGCCATCAGCGTTGACAGGGGCCAAGAGACCCAGTACTTC.

The rearrangement uses TRBV19 and TRBJ1-1, with 9 positions matching TRBD1. J lost 5 bases, V lost 6 bases, and 4 bases had no gene match. From germline, CDR1 is LNHDA and CDR2 SQIVND (reference sequence). The CDR3 has 13 residues. CDR3 in DNA: TGTGCCAGTAGGGACAGGGGCAGGACTGAAGCTTTCTTT. This translates into CASRDRGRTEAFF. Filled out from reference TRBV19 and TRBJ1-1, the complete variable domain reads DGGITQSPKYLFRKEGQNVTLSCEQNLNHDAMYWYRQDPGQGLRLIYYSQIVNDFQKGDIAEGYSVSREKKESFPLTVTSAQKNPTAFYLCASRDRGRTEAFFGQGTRLTVV.

The V gene is TRBV5-4, the J gene TRBJ2-1; TRBD2 agrees at 9 bases. V gave up 0 bases and J gave up 1 base; unmatched junction bases: 2. Germline loops: CDR1 SGHNT, CDR2 YYREEE (reference sequence). CDR3 length equals 16 residues. Written as DNA, the CDR3 is TGTGCCAGCAGCTTGGGGCTAGCGGGGTCCTACAATGAGCAGTTCTTC. As protein: CASSLGLAGSYNEQFF.

The chain links TRBV7-2 to TRBJ2-1; tentatively, D is TRBD2 (5 bases). CDR3 size: 14 residues. V dropped 0 bases and J dropped 9 bases, with 12 bases sitting between them. Per the germline V gene, CDR1 is SGHTA and CDR2 is FQGNSA. This CDR3 is CASSLAQLVGEQFF. In nucleotides, the CDR3 is TGTGCCAGCAGCTTAGCCCAACTAGTCGGTGAGCAGTTCTTC.

This rearrangement joins TRBV6-5 to TRBJ2-7; D is uncertain. This CDR3 spans 13 amino acids. In germline, CDR1 is MNHEY, CDR2 SVGAGI. Trimming pared 0 bases from V and 3 bases from J, leaving 6 bases between. CDR3 region: CASSYSLRYEQYF. The CDR3 region has the DNA TGTGCCAGCAGTTACTCCTTACGCTACGAGCAGTACTTC.

The DNA for the CDR3 is TGTGCCAGTAGTAGGGGCCGATCCTACGAGCAGTACTTC. This gives the protein CASSRGRSYEQYF. The rearrangement joins TRBV19 to TRBJ2-7; weak D call: TRBD1 (5 bases). Germline-derived CDR1 and CDR2 are LNHDA and SQIVND (reference sequence). The V end lost 4 bases, the J end lost 1 base, and 8 bases lay between the germline ends. The CDR3 sequence is 13 residues long.

Concerning this clone: Mismatch with germline at one junction end may stem from a read error. The chain is built from TRBV7-9 and TRBJ2-7, with a possible D match to TRBD1 (6 bases). The CDR3 length is 11 residues. Germline values: CDR1 SEHNR, CDR2 FQNEAQ (reference sequence). Here the CDR3 reads CASSSAGEPYF. For the CDR3, the DNA is TGTGCCAGCAGCTCTGCAGGGGAGCCGTACTTC.

This clone occurred once. The chain recombines TRBV6-1 with TRBJ1-3, with 7 positions matching TRBD1. J was trimmed by 3 bases and V by 2 bases; bases with no gene match: 7. The V gene's germline CDR1 is MNHNS and CDR2 SASEGT. The CDR3 runs to 16 residues. The CDR3 DNA is TGTGCCAGCAGTGAATGGGGGGACAGCCTTGGAAACACCATATATTTT. It is translated as CASSEWGDSLGNTIYF.

The chain has TRBV28 and TRBJ2-7; the match to TRBD2 covers 8 bases. The germline V gene has CDR1 MDHEN and CDR2 SYDVKM. This CDR3 is built from 15 residues. V was clipped by 6 bases and J by 2 bases; unmatched bases: 9. CDR3 coding DNA: TGTGCCAGCAGGCTACTTAGCGGGGATGCCTACGAGCAGTACTTC. Translated, it gives CASRLLSGDAYEQYF. Combining the CDR3 with reference TRBV28 and TRBJ2-7 gives the whole variable domain DVKVTQSSRYLVKRTGEKVFLECVQDMDHENMFWYRQDPGLGLRLIYFSYDVKMKEKGDIPEGYSVSREKKERFSLILESASTNQTSMYLCASRLLSGDAYEQYFGPGTRLTVT.

This clone was counted a single time. The chain uses TRBV7-9 and TRBJ2-7; D ambiguous. Germline CDR1 reads SEHNR; CDR2 reads FQNEAQ (reference sequence). The CDR3 is made up of 16 amino acids. V dropped 1 base and J dropped 0 bases, with 13 bases sitting between them. DNA of the CDR3: TGTGCCAGCAGCTTAGGACGGACGGTGAGCTCCTACGAGCAGTACTTC. It is translated as CASSLGRTVSSYEQYF.

The J gene is TRBJ2-1, the V gene TRBV30; the D gene is possibly TRBD2 (5 bases). This CDR3 contains 16 residues. Trimming took off 2 bases at V and 4 bases at J, with 18 bases between the two ends. The germline V gene encodes CDR1 GTSNPN and CDR2 SVGIG (reference sequence). CDR3 nucleotides: TGTGCCTGGAGTACCAATTCCCCTTCGGGATACAATGAGCAGTTCTTC. As protein: CAWSTNSPSGYNEQFF.

V and J are TRBV9 and TRBJ2-5, with D possibly being TRBD2 (8 bases). Germline V gene lookup returns CDR1 SGDLS and CDR2 YYNGEE. The CDR3 sequence is 17 residues long. V lost 0 bases and J lost 5, with 20 bases in between. The CDR3 region is CASSVAPGGGAWETQYF. CDR3 sequence (DNA): TGTGCCAGCAGCGTAGCGCCGGGAGGGGGCGCTTGGGAGACCCAGTACTTC.